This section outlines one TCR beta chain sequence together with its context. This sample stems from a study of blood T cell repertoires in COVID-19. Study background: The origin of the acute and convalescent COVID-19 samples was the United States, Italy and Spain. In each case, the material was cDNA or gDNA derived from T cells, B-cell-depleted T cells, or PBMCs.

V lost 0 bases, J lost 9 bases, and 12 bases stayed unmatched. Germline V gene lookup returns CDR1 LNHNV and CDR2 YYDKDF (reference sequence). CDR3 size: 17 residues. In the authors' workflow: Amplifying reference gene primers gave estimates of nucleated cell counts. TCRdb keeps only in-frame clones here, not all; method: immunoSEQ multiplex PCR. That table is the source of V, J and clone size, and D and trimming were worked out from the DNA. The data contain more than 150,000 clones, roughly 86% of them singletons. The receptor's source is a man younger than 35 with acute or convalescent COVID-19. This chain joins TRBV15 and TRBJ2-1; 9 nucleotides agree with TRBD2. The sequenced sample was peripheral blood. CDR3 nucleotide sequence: TGTGCCACCAGCAGAGATCTGATAGCGGGGGTGGCGGGTGAGCAGTTCTTC. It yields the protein CATSRDLIAGVAGEQFF.